These 27 T cell receptor beta chains were sequenced from one sample in a study of T cell repertoires in cytomegalovirus infection. MiXCR was run by TCRdb on the reads, yielding one entry per CDR3 protein. The sample holds roughly 500,000 distinct CDR3 sequences; approximately 15% are singletons and the top ten take 20% to 30%. Sequencing input: CD8+ T cells from PBMCs. The source is a human donor in good health (CMV status not recorded). Some clones in this sample may be carry-over from other donors' samples.

V is TRBV6-8 and J is TRBJ1-5; 11 bases are shared with TRBD1. Losses at the gene ends were 6 bases for V and 2 bases for J; bases not matched to a gene: 6. The CDR3 length is 16 residues. Germline V gene data show CDR1 as MNHGY and CDR2 as SAAAGT. This chain's CDR3 is CASSSGQGAGNQPQHF. The CDR3 DNA reads as TGTGCCAGCAGCTCCGGACAGGGGGCTGGCAATCAGCCCCAGCATTTT.

In regard to this clonotype: A much bigger clone sits one base away, suggesting this may be a read error. The CDR3 coding sequence is TGTGCCACCTCATGGAACACTGAAGCTTTCTTT. Amino acid sequence: CATSWNTEAFF. J is TRBJ1-1 and V is TRBV2; D gene ambiguous. Trimming left V 10 bases short and J 1 base short, with 7 bases between. The germline gives CDR1 SNHLY, CDR2 FYNNEI. The CDR3 totals 11 residues.

This chain links TRBV7-9 with TRBJ2-5, with 7 nucleotides matching TRBD2. Germline assignment: CDR1 SEHNR and CDR2 FQNEAQ (reference sequence). V trimming: 2 bases; J trimming: 1 base; junction bases outside the gene matches: 4. This CDR3 is built from 15 residues. The CDR3 here is CASSLPGGGQETQYF. The CDR3 DNA reads as TGTGCCAGCAGCTTACCGGGGGGTGGCCAAGAGACCCAGTACTTC.

Concerning this clonotype: This likely comes from a read error, as the CDR3 has no conserved phenylalanine or tryptophan at its end. The V gene is TRBV19, the J gene TRBJ2-1; D gene ambiguous. The CDR3 contains 14 residues. Between the trimmed V and J ends, which lost 3 bases and 4 bases, there was a span of 10 bases. CDR1 and CDR2 (germline): LNHDA, SQIVND (reference sequence). CDR3: CASSMALGYNEQFL. In DNA form, the CDR3 reads TGTGCCAGTAGTATGGCCCTAGGGTACAATGAGCAGTTCTTA.

This rearrangement joins TRBV7-4 to TRBJ2-1; D remains unclear. This CDR3 has 14 amino acids. V lost 2 bases, J lost 6 bases, and 11 bases lay in between. Germline CDR1 and CDR2: SGHVT and SQSDAQ. The CDR3 protein is CASSLSAGCNEQFF. CDR3 sequence (DNA): TGTGCCAGCAGCTTAAGCGCCGGTTGCAATGAGCAGTTCTTC.

The chain couples TRBV27 to TRBJ1-1; a possible D gene is TRBD1 (6 bases). CDR3 length equals 15 residues. Trimming removed 4 bases from V and 4 bases from J, with 16 bases in between. CDR1 is MNHEY and CDR2 is SMNVEV in the germline V gene (reference sequence). Here the CDR3 DNA reads TGTGCCAGCAGTTCTGACAGGATACGAGGCACTGAAGCTTTCTTT. Protein product: CASSSDRIRGTEAFF.

In the case of this clonotype: This sequence may be a read error, since a much larger clone differs from it by one base. This rearrangement joins TRBV7-8 to TRBJ2-3; 7 bases line up with TRBD1. This CDR3 has 13 amino acids. Germline CDR1 SGHVS, CDR2 FQNEAQ. In nucleotides, the CDR3 is TGTGTCAGCGAAGGACAGGACACAGATACGCAGTATTTT. This gives the protein CVSEGQDTDTQYF. The full variable domain, rest sourced from reference TRBV7-8 and TRBJ2-3, is GAGVSQSPRYKVAKRGQDVALRCDPISGHVSLFWYQQALGQGPEFLTYFQNEAQLDKSGLPSDRFFAERPEGSVSTLKIQRTQQEDSAVYLCVSEGQDTDTQYFGPGTRLTVL.

This clonotype was recorded many times. The J gene is TRBJ1-2, the V gene TRBV7-6; 12 bases match TRBD1. CDR1 and CDR2 from the germline V gene are SGHVS and FNYEAQ. Germline trimming cut 0 bases from V and 7 bases from J; bases unmatched to any gene: 9. This CDR3 is 17 amino acids long. In nucleotides, the CDR3 is TGTGCCAGCAGCTTAGCGAGCATTGGGACAGGGGGCCGTGGCTACACCTTC. This gives the protein CASSLASIGTGGRGYTF.

This clonotype was counted ten times or more. This chain uses TRBV7-9 with TRBJ2-1; 13 bases agree with TRBD2. Germline-derived CDR1 and CDR2 are SEHNR and FQNEAQ (reference sequence). The CDR3 has 19 amino acids. The CDR3 DNA follows: TGTGCTTCCCCATTGACTAGCGGGGGGCCCCCGAGCTCCTACAATGAGCAGTTCTTC. Translated: CASPLTSGGPPSSYNEQFF.

CDR3 sequence: CASISFATGAASGYTF. The DNA of the CDR3 is TGTGCCAGCATCTCATTCGCGACAGGGGCGGCGAGTGGCTACACCTTC. The chain uses TRBV11-2 and TRBJ1-2; 8 bases fit TRBD1. V lost 7 bases to trimming and J lost 7 bases; unmatched junction nucleotides: 17. Per the germline V gene, CDR1 is SGHAT and CDR2 is FQNNGV. This CDR3 comprises 16 residues.

This clonotype has a count of ten or more. The chain's CDR3 is CAISEGGTEAFF. CDR3 nucleotides: TGTGCCATCAGTGAGGGGGGCACTGAAGCTTTCTTT. This rearrangement joins TRBV10-3 to TRBJ1-1, with D perhaps TRBD1 (5 bases). The CDR3 consists of 12 residues. Trimming cost V 2 bases and J 4 bases, with 5 bases left between them. CDR1 is ENHRY and CDR2 is SYGVKD in the germline V gene.

The chain carries TRBV7-9 and TRBJ2-1; 15 bases align to TRBD2. V trimming: 6 bases; J trimming: 1 base; junction bases outside the gene matches: 7. Germline V CDR1 and CDR2: SEHNR, FQNEAQ (reference sequence). The CDR3 has 18 amino acids. CDR3 nucleotides: TGTGCCAGCAGGCCCGGGACTAGCGGGGGGAGGTCCTACAATGAGCAGTTCTTC. Residues: CASRPGTSGGRSYNEQFF.

The table lists this clonotype with many counts. The chain combines TRBV6-2 or TRBV6-3 with TRBJ2-1; weak D call: TRBD2 (6 bases). V shed 2 bases and J shed 1 base, with 9 bases lying between them. Per the germline V gene, CDR1 is MNHEY and CDR2 is SVGEGT. This CDR3 is 15 amino acids long. DNA for the CDR3: TGTGCCAGCAGTTACAGGGACTCATCCTACAATGAGCAGTTCTTC. It is translated as CASSYRDSSYNEQFF.

This clonotype was counted many times. The gene calls are TRBV7-6 and TRBJ2-5; 10 nucleotides align to TRBD1. This CDR3 spans 15 amino acids. Per the germline V gene, CDR1 is SGHVS and CDR2 is FNYEAQ. V was clipped by 5 bases and J by 4 bases; unmatched bases: 7. CDR3 DNA: TGTGCCAGCAGCGGGGGGACAGGGGAACTAGAGACCCAGTACTTC. Translation: CASSGGTGELETQYF.

In its sample, this clonotype was seen a few times. The chain joins TRBV5-1 to TRBJ2-5; D unclear. CDR1 and CDR2 (germline): SGHRS, YFSETQ. There are 12 residues in the CDR3. V gave up 0 bases and J gave up 5 bases, with 5 bases separating them. CDR3 region: CASSLVRETQYF. The DNA of the CDR3 is TGCGCCAGCAGCTTGGTCAGGGAGACCCAGTACTTC.

This clonotype was picked up many times. The chain uses TRBV7-9 and TRBJ2-7, with 7 bases fitting TRBD1. V lost 4 bases, J lost 3 bases, and 9 bases stayed unmatched. From germline, CDR1 is SEHNR and CDR2 FQNEAQ (reference sequence). The CDR3 totals 15 residues. The CDR3 DNA sequence: TGTGCCAGCAGCTCTGGAGCCCGGGACAGCTACGAGCAGTACTTC. Translation: CASSSGARDSYEQYF.

The chain employs TRBV5-1 and TRBJ2-3, with 7 bases identical to TRBD1. Germline CDR1 and CDR2: SGHRS and YFSETQ. V lost 0 bases to trimming and J lost 3 bases; unmatched junction nucleotides: 1. The CDR3 length is 14 residues. The CDR3 protein is CASSLETGTDTQYF. The CDR3 DNA follows: TGCGCCAGCAGCTTGGAGACAGGGACAGATACGCAGTATTTT.

There are a few counts of this clonotype. CDR3 amino acids: CSALAGGPYNEQFF. In DNA, the CDR3 is TGCAGCGCCTTAGCGGGAGGGCCCTACAATGAGCAGTTCTTC. The chain carries TRBV29-1 and TRBJ2-1, with TRBD2 identical over 11 bases. The CDR3 extends over 14 amino acids. Germline CDR1 and CDR2: SQVTM and ANQGSEA. V gave up 7 bases and J gave up 2 bases; unmatched junction bases: 4.

This clonotype came up many times. The chain carries TRBV7-9 and TRBJ2-3; D is undetermined. The germline gives CDR1 SEHNR, CDR2 FQNEAQ (reference sequence). This CDR3 has 14 amino acids. V was pared by 3 bases and J by 5 bases, with 12 bases between. CDR3 DNA sequence: TGTGCCAGCAGCTTTACGCCTATGGTAGATACGCAGTATTTT. Translation gives CASSFTPMVDTQYF.

The J gene is TRBJ1-1, the V gene TRBV15; D might be TRBD1 (6 bases). The V gene's germline CDR1 is LNHNV and CDR2 YYDKDF (reference sequence). V shed 5 bases and J shed 0 bases, with 13 bases lying between them. The CDR3 covers 15 residues. This chain's CDR3 is CATSPPWGLNTEAFF. CDR3 nucleotides: TGTGCCACCAGCCCCCCATGGGGGCTGAACACTGAAGCTTTCTTT.

This clonotype was observed many times. The rearrangement joins TRBV27 to TRBJ1-6, with TRBD1 as a possible D gene (6 bases). CDR3 length equals 14 residues. CDR1 is MNHEY and CDR2 is SMNVEV in the germline V gene (reference sequence). The V gene lost 3 bases and the J gene lost 9 bases, with 12 bases spanning the gap. The CDR3 region has the DNA TGTGCCAGCAGTTTCAGGGGAGGGGGTTCACCCCTCCACTTT. Translated: CASSFRGGGSPLHF.

There are many counts of this clonotype. This chain joins TRBV28 and TRBJ2-7, with 7 nucleotides matching TRBD1. The V gene's germline CDR1 is MDHEN and CDR2 SYDVKM. The CDR3 runs 14 residues. V gave up 4 bases and J gave up 4 bases; unmatched junction bases: 7. CDR3 sequence: CASSYGQEGYEQYF. The CDR3 DNA follows: TGTGCCAGCAGTTACGGACAGGAAGGGTACGAGCAGTACTTC. Full variable domain (missing parts from reference TRBV28 and TRBJ2-7): DVKVTQSSRYLVKRTGEKVFLECVQDMDHENMFWYRQDPGLGLRLIYFSYDVKMKEKGDIPEGYSVSREKKERFSLILESASTNQTSMYLCASSYGQEGYEQYFGPGTRLTVT.

This clonotype was counted at least ten times. The V gene is TRBV4-2, the J gene TRBJ2-1, with a tentative D call TRBD2 (6 bases). Germline-derived CDR1 and CDR2 are LGHNA and YNFKEQ. Trimming shortened V by 4 bases and J by 3 bases, and 7 bases separated the two germline ends. The CDR3 is 13 residues long. CDR3 bases: TGTGCCAGCAGCCGGAGGGACTACAATGAGCAGTTCTTC. It specifies CASSRRDYNEQFF.

This chain connects TRBV27 to TRBJ1-5; 7 positions agree with TRBD1. Germline V gives CDR1 MNHEY, CDR2 SMNVEV (reference sequence). The CDR3 sequence is 15 residues long. Unmatched junction bases numbered 6, after V lost 5 bases and J lost 2 bases. The CDR3 nucleotides are TGTGCCAGCAGTGAGGGGGCAGGGGGCAATCAGCCCCAGCATTTT. This gives the protein CASSEGAGGNQPQHF.

The chain combines TRBV28 with TRBJ2-3; 9 bases line up with TRBD2. CDR3 length: 15 residues. Trimming removed 2 bases from V and 6 bases from J; junction bases left unmatched: 6. Germline-derived CDR1 and CDR2 are MDHEN and SYDVKM. This chain's CDR3 is CASSLRREGRDTQYF. The CDR3 DNA is TGTGCCAGCAGTTTACGGCGGGAGGGCCGGGATACGCAGTATTTT.

There are many counts of this clonotype. The J gene is TRBJ2-7, the V gene TRBV27, with D perhaps TRBD1 (5 bases). CDR1 is MNHEY and CDR2 is SMNVEV in the germline V gene (reference sequence). Trimming left V 5 bases short and J 6 bases short, with 17 bases between. There are 14 residues in the CDR3. In DNA, the CDR3 is TGTGCCAGCAGTCCTGGCGGCAGGGTAAGCGAGCAGTACTTC. As protein: CASSPGGRVSEQYF.

V is TRBV5-1 and J is TRBJ1-6; TRBD1 matches at 7 bases. Trimming took 3 bases from V and 8 from J; bases not matched to a gene: 5. The CDR3 totals 14 residues. Germline-derived CDR1 and CDR2 are SGHRS and YFSETQ. This chain's CDR3 is CASSSGGEDSPLHF. CDR3 nucleotide sequence: TGCGCCAGCAGCTCAGGGGGAGAGGATTCACCCCTCCACTTT.